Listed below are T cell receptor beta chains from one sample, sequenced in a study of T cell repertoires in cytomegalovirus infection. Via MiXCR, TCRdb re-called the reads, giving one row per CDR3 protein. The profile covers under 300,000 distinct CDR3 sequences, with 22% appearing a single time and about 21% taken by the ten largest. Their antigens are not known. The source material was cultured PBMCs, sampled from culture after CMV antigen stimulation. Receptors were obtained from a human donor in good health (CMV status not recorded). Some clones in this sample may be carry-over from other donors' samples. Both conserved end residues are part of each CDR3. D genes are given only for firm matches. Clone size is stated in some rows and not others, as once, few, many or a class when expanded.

cdr3_aa: CASSTGGGSGANVLTF
cdr3_nt: TGTGCCAGCAGTACTGGCGGGGGTAGTGGGGCCAACGTCCTGACTTTC
clone_size: few
v_call: TRBV6-2/TRBV6-3
j_call: TRBJ2-6
d_call: TRBD2

cdr3_aa: CASSLDGTNTEAFF
cdr3_nt: TGCGCCAGCAGCTTGGACGGGACGAACACTGAAGCTTTCTTT
clone_size: few
v_call: TRBV5-1
j_call: TRBJ1-1
d_call: .

cdr3_aa: CASSTQGGSSNSPLHF
cdr3_nt: TGTGCCAGCAGTACCCAGGGTGGTTCATCTAATTCACCCCTCCACTTT
clone_size: many
v_call: TRBV28
j_call: TRBJ1-6
d_call: .

cdr3_aa: CAWSRGLETQYF
cdr3_nt: TGTGCCTGGAGTCGGGGCTTGGAGACCCAGTACTTC
clone_size: few
v_call: TRBV30
j_call: TRBJ2-5
d_call: .

cdr3_aa: CASSGQYSNQPQHF
cdr3_nt: TGTGCCAGCAGCGGACAATATAGCAATCAGCCCCAGCATTTT
clone_size: many
v_call: TRBV6-1
j_call: TRBJ1-5
d_call: .

cdr3_aa: CASSGQSSYGYTF
cdr3_nt: TGTGCCAGCAGCGGACAGTCGAGCTATGGCTACACCTTC
clone_size: .
v_call: TRBV7-9
j_call: TRBJ1-2
d_call: .

cdr3_aa: CAWIRSSSYNEQFF
cdr3_nt: TGTGCCTGGATCCGGTCGAGCTCCTACAATGAGCAGTTCTTC
clone_size: few
v_call: TRBV30
j_call: TRBJ2-1
d_call: .

cdr3_aa: CASSQAEWERDTQYF
cdr3_nt: TGTGCCAGCAGCCAAGCCGAGTGGGAACGGGATACGCAGTATTTT
clone_size: .
v_call: TRBV4-2
j_call: TRBJ2-3
d_call: .

cdr3_aa: CASSHRTAPSQETQYF
cdr3_nt: TGCGCCAGCAGCCATAGGACAGCCCCGTCCCAAGAGACCCAGTACTTC
clone_size: .
v_call: TRBV4-1
j_call: TRBJ2-5
d_call: .

cdr3_aa: CASSTPTGYSPLHF
cdr3_nt: TGTGCCAGCAGTACACCGACGGGTTATTCACCCCTCCACTTT
clone_size: .
v_call: TRBV28
j_call: TRBJ1-6
d_call: .

cdr3_aa: CASSFQGYTF
cdr3_nt: TGTGCCAGCAGTTTTCAGGGCTACACCTTC
clone_size: .
v_call: TRBV12-3/TRBV12-4
j_call: TRBJ1-2
d_call: .

cdr3_aa: CASSQIPLGGTFGNTIYF
cdr3_nt: TGCGCCAGCAGCCAGATCCCCTTGGGGGGGACTTTTGGAAACACCATATATTTT
clone_size: few
v_call: TRBV4-1
j_call: TRBJ1-3
d_call: .

cdr3_aa: CSVDGGDGQPQHF
cdr3_nt: TGCAGCGTTGATGGGGGGGACGGTCAGCCCCAGCATTTT
clone_size: few
v_call: TRBV29-1
j_call: TRBJ1-5
d_call: .

cdr3_aa: CASSYSGPGPYEQYF
cdr3_nt: TGTGCCAGCAGTTACTCGGGACCGGGGCCCTACGAGCAGTACTTC
clone_size: .
v_call: TRBV6-2/TRBV6-3
j_call: TRBJ2-7
d_call: .

cdr3_aa: CATSGTSGRSYEQYF
cdr3_nt: TGTGCCACCAGTGGTACTAGCGGGCGCTCCTACGAGCAGTACTTC
clone_size: many
v_call: TRBV24-1
j_call: TRBJ2-7
d_call: TRBD2

cdr3_aa: CSVAPQGLNTEAFF
cdr3_nt: TGCAGCGTTGCCCCTCAGGGGTTGAACACTGAAGCTTTCTTT
clone_size: few
v_call: TRBV29-1
j_call: TRBJ1-1
d_call: .

cdr3_aa: CASSIAYNYEQYF
cdr3_nt: TGTGCCAGTAGTATAGCTTACAACTACGAGCAGTACTTC
clone_size: .
v_call: TRBV19
j_call: TRBJ2-7
d_call: .

cdr3_aa: CASSLATGRESYNEQFF
cdr3_nt: TGTGCCAGCAGCTTAGCTACCGGGAGGGAATCCTACAATGAGCAGTTCTTC
clone_size: many
v_call: TRBV13
j_call: TRBJ2-1
d_call: TRBD2

cdr3_aa: CASSLEGLAIGELFF
cdr3_nt: TGTGCCAGCAGCTTAGAGGGACTAGCGATCGGGGAGCTGTTTTTT
clone_size: few
v_call: TRBV7-3
j_call: TRBJ2-2
d_call: TRBD2

cdr3_aa: CASSLPPRTSGRRNEQFF
cdr3_nt: TGTGCCAGCAGCTTACCGCCCCGGACTAGCGGGAGAAGGAATGAGCAGTTCTTC
clone_size: .
v_call: TRBV7-4
j_call: TRBJ2-1
d_call: TRBD2

cdr3_aa: CASSYGQTYEQYF
cdr3_nt: TGTGCCAGCAGTTATGGACAAACCTACGAGCAGTACTTC
clone_size: .
v_call: TRBV6-2/TRBV6-3
j_call: TRBJ2-7
d_call: .

cdr3_aa: CASSLVPGQGLPFF
cdr3_nt: TGTGCCAGCAGCTTAGTCCCGGGACAGGGCCTTCCATTTTTT
clone_size: .
v_call: TRBV11-2
j_call: TRBJ1-4
d_call: TRBD1

cdr3_aa: CASSLTGGDEKLFF
cdr3_nt: TGTGCCAGCAGCTTGACAGGGGGCGATGAAAAACTGTTTTTT
clone_size: .
v_call: TRBV5-5
j_call: TRBJ1-4
d_call: TRBD1

cdr3_aa: CASGLVGGRAVETQYF
cdr3_nt: TGTGCTAGTGGTTTGGTTGGCGGGAGGGCCGTAGAGACCCAGTACTTC
clone_size: few
v_call: TRBV12-5
j_call: TRBJ2-5
d_call: TRBD2

cdr3_aa: CASSPGTSGRGVHPDTRYF
cdr3_nt: TGTGCCAGCAGTCCCGGGACTAGCGGGAGGGGAGTACACCCAGATACGCGGTATTTT
clone_size: .
v_call: TRBV28
j_call: TRBJ2-3
d_call: TRBD2

cdr3_aa: CASSLVHRGRGIYGYTF
cdr3_nt: TGTGCCAGCAGCTTAGTGCACAGGGGAAGGGGAATCTATGGCTACACCTTC
clone_size: many
v_call: TRBV7-2
j_call: TRBJ1-2
d_call: TRBD1

cdr3_aa: CASSHLAGGRTGELFF
cdr3_nt: TGTGCCAGCAGCCACCTAGCGGGAGGTCGGACCGGGGAGCTGTTTTTT
clone_size: .
v_call: TRBV7-2
j_call: TRBJ2-2
d_call: TRBD2

cdr3_aa: CASSPRTGQGNQPQHF
cdr3_nt: TGTGCCAGCAGCCCCCGGACAGGGCAGGGCAATCAGCCCCAGCATTTT
clone_size: many
v_call: TRBV7-2
j_call: TRBJ1-5
d_call: TRBD1

cdr3_aa: CASSLRGVGSTDTQYF
cdr3_nt: TGTGCCAGCAGCTTAAGGGGCGTAGGTAGCACAGATACGCAGTATTTT
clone_size: many
v_call: TRBV7-2
j_call: TRBJ2-3
d_call: .

cdr3_aa: CASSISGRYYNEQFF
cdr3_nt: TGTGCCAGCAGCATTAGCGGGAGGTATTACAATGAGCAGTTCTTC
clone_size: .
v_call: TRBV6-2/TRBV6-3
j_call: TRBJ2-1
d_call: TRBD2

cdr3_aa: CASSWTDREHEQFF
cdr3_nt: TGTGCCAGCAGCTGGACAGACCGGGAGCATGAGCAGTTCTTC
clone_size: .
v_call: TRBV7-9
j_call: TRBJ2-1
d_call: .

cdr3_aa: CAWSSPSGTIQETQYF
cdr3_nt: TGTGCCTGGAGTTCGCCTAGCGGGACGATACAAGAGACCCAGTACTTC
clone_size: .
v_call: TRBV30
j_call: TRBJ2-5
d_call: TRBD2

cdr3_aa: CASSPSGHPSRNEQFF
cdr3_nt: TGTGCCAGTAGTCCTTCAGGGCACCCATCCCGCAATGAGCAGTTCTTC
clone_size: .
v_call: TRBV19
j_call: TRBJ2-1
d_call: .

cdr3_aa: CASSLVLQSTDTQYF
cdr3_nt: TGTGCCAGCAGCTTAGTACTACAGAGCACAGATACGCAGTATTTT
clone_size: many
v_call: TRBV7-2
j_call: TRBJ2-3
d_call: .

cdr3_aa: CSVTSGLANNEQFF
cdr3_nt: TGCAGCGTCACATCGGGACTAGCGAACAATGAGCAGTTCTTC
clone_size: .
v_call: TRBV29-1
j_call: TRBJ2-1
d_call: TRBD2

cdr3_aa: CASSSVTSGRASGELFF
cdr3_nt: TGTGCCAGCAGCTCGGTGACTAGCGGGAGGGCCTCCGGGGAGCTGTTTTTT
clone_size: .
v_call: TRBV7-9
j_call: TRBJ2-2
d_call: TRBD2

cdr3_aa: CASSTHGTSGRNEQFF
cdr3_nt: TGTGCCAGCAGCACACACGGGACTAGCGGGAGAAATGAGCAGTTCTTC
clone_size: many
v_call: TRBV7-2
j_call: TRBJ2-1
d_call: TRBD2

cdr3_aa: CASSSGQGKGEKLFF
cdr3_nt: TGTGCCAGCAGTTCTGGACAGGGCAAGGGTGAAAAACTGTTTTTT
clone_size: few
v_call: TRBV7-9
j_call: TRBJ1-4
d_call: TRBD1

cdr3_aa: CASSLWQAGYTF
cdr3_nt: TGTGCCAGCAGCCTATGGCAGGCTGGCTACACCTTC
clone_size: .
v_call: TRBV11-3
j_call: TRBJ1-2
d_call: .

cdr3_aa: CASSFLASGSGEQFF
cdr3_nt: TGTGCCAGCAGTTTCCTGGCTAGCGGGAGCGGTGAGCAGTTCTTC
clone_size: few
v_call: TRBV27
j_call: TRBJ2-1
d_call: TRBD2

cdr3_aa: CASSPTLAEADTQYF
cdr3_nt: TGTGCCAGCAGCCCCACCCTAGCGGAGGCAGATACGCAGTATTTT
clone_size: many
v_call: TRBV7-2
j_call: TRBJ2-3
d_call: TRBD2

cdr3_aa: CASSQDLAGQETQYF
cdr3_nt: TGCGCCAGCAGCCAAGATCTAGCGGGACAAGAGACCCAGTACTTC
clone_size: .
v_call: TRBV4-3
j_call: TRBJ2-5
d_call: TRBD2

cdr3_aa: CASSFSSSWRPYNEQFF
cdr3_nt: TGTGCCAGCAGTTTCTCCTCTAGTTGGCGGCCCTACAATGAGCAGTTCTTC
clone_size: few
v_call: TRBV12-3/TRBV12-4
j_call: TRBJ2-1
d_call: .

cdr3_aa: CASRSGGLVDEQYF
cdr3_nt: TGTGCCAGCCGATCCGGTGGGTTGGTCGACGAGCAGTACTTC
clone_size: .
v_call: TRBV6-1
j_call: TRBJ2-7
d_call: .

cdr3_aa: CASSQEAGSSYNSPLHF
cdr3_nt: TGCGCCAGCAGCCAAGAAGCGGGGAGCTCCTATAATTCACCCCTCCACTTT
clone_size: .
v_call: TRBV4-1
j_call: TRBJ1-6
d_call: .

cdr3_aa: CASTDYGTAYEQYF
cdr3_nt: TGTGCCAGCACCGACTATGGGACAGCCTACGAGCAGTACTTC
clone_size: few
v_call: TRBV6-2/TRBV6-3
j_call: TRBJ2-7
d_call: TRBD1

cdr3_aa: CASSLEGSVGEAFF
cdr3_nt: TGTGCCAGCAGCTTAGAAGGGTCGGTGGGGGAAGCTTTCTTT
clone_size: .
v_call: TRBV7-9
j_call: TRBJ1-1
d_call: .

cdr3_aa: CASSFRNVNDEQYF
cdr3_nt: TGTGCCAGCAGTTTCCGTAACGTGAATGACGAGCAGTACTTC
clone_size: few
v_call: TRBV12-3/TRBV12-4
j_call: TRBJ2-7
d_call: .

cdr3_aa: CASSPDSRGKAFF
cdr3_nt: TGTGCCAGCAGCCCGGATTCCAGGGGGAAAGCTTTCTTT
clone_size: few
v_call: TRBV7-8
j_call: TRBJ1-1
d_call: TRBD1

cdr3_aa: CSASDRFLKYEQYF
cdr3_nt: TGCAGTGCTTCGGACAGGTTTTTGAAGTACGAGCAGTACTTC
clone_size: .
v_call: TRBV20-1
j_call: TRBJ2-7
d_call: TRBD1

cdr3_aa: CASSLSSSSGNNEQFF
cdr3_nt: TGTGCCAGCAGCTTATCGTCGTCTAGCGGTAACAATGAGCAGTTCTTC
clone_size: once
v_call: TRBV11-3
j_call: TRBJ2-1
d_call: TRBD2

cdr3_aa: CASSEAGGNEKLFF
cdr3_nt: TGTGCCAGCAGTGAAGCGGGGGGGAATGAAAAACTGTTTTTT
clone_size: few
v_call: TRBV25-1
j_call: TRBJ1-4
d_call: .

cdr3_aa: CASTLQLSGNTIYF
cdr3_nt: TGTGCCAGCACCTTGCAGCTCTCTGGAAACACCATATATTTT
clone_size: few
v_call: TRBV5-6
j_call: TRBJ1-3
d_call: .